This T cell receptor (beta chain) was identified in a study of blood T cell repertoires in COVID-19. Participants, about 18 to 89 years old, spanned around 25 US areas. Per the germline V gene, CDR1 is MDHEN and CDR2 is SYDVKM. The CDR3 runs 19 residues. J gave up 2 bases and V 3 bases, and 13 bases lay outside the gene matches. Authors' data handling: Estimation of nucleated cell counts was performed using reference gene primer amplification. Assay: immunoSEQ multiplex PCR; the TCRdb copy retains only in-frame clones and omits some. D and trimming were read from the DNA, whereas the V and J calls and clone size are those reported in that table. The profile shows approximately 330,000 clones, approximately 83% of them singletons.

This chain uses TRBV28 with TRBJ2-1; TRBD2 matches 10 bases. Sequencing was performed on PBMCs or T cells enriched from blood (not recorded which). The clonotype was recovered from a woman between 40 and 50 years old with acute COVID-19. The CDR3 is CASSFGANSGRPAYNEQFF. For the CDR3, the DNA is TGTGCCAGCAGTTTCGGGGCAAATAGCGGGAGGCCGGCCTACAATGAGCAGTTCTTC.